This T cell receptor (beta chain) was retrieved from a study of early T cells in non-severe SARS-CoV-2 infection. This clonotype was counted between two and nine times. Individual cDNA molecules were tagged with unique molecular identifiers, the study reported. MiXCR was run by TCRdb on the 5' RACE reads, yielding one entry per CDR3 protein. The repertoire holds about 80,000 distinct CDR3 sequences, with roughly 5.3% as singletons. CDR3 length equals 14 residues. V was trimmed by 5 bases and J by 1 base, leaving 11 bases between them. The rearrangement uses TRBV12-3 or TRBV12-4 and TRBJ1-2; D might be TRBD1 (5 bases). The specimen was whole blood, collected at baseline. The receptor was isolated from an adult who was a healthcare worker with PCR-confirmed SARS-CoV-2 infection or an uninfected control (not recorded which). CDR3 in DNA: TGTGCCAGCAGTCACCGGGACGGTAACTATGGCTACACCTTC. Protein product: CASSHRDGNYGYTF.